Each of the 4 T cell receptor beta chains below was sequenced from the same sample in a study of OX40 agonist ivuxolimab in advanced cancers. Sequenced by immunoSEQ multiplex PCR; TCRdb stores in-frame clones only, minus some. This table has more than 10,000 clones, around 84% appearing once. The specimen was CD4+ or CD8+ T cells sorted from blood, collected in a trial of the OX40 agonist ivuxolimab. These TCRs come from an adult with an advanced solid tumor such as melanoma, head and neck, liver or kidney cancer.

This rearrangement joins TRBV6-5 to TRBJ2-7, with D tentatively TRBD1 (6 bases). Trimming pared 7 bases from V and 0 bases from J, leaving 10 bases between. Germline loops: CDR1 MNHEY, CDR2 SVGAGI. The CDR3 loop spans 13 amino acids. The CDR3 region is CASTDRHSYEQYF. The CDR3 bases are TGTGCCAGCACCGACAGGCACTCCTACGAGCAGTACTTC.

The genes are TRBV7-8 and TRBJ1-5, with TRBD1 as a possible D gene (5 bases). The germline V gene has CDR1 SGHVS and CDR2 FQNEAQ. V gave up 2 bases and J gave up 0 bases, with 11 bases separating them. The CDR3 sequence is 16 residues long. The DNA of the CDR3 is TGTGCCAGCAGCTTATTTTCCGGGGGTAGCAATCAGCCCCAGCATTTT. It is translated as CASSLFSGGSNQPQHF.

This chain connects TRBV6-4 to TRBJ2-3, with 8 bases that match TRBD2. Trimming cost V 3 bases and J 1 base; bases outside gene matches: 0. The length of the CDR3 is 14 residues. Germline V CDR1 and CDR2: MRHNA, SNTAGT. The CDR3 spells CASSEREGTDTQYF. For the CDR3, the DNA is TGTGCCAGCAGTGAGCGGGAGGGCACAGATACGCAGTATTTT.

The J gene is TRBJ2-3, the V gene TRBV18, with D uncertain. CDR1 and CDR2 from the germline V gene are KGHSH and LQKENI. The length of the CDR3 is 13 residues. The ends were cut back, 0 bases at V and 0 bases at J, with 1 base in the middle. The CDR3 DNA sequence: TGTGCCAGCTCACCACCTAGCACAGATACGCAGTATTTT. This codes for CASSPPSTDTQYF.